This T cell receptor (beta chain) was recovered during a study of blood T cell repertoires in COVID-19. Study-level information: Collection of acute and convalescent COVID-19 samples took place in the United States, Italy and Spain. Sample material is recorded as cDNA or gDNA derived from T cells, B-cell-depleted T cells, or PBMCs.

In the source study's methods: Reference gene primer amplification gave estimated nucleated cell counts. Sequencing was performed with immunoSEQ multiplex PCR; in TCRdb, only in-frame clones are kept and a portion is missing. The V and J calls and clone size come from that table; D and trimming were worked out from the DNA. Among approximately 170,000 clones, around 81% were seen once, and the ten largest hold more than 9.5%. CDR3 length: 18 residues. V dropped 3 bases and J dropped 2; count of bases not matched to a gene: 15. CDR1 and CDR2 from the germline V gene are SGDLS and YYNGEE. This sequence was found in a man in his sixties with active or convalescent COVID-19. The chain joins TRBV9 to TRBJ2-7, with 9 bases that match TRBD2. Sequenced input: peripheral blood. The CDR3 DNA is TGTGCCAGCAGCGGATCACATAGCGGGGGCCGACTTACCTACGAGCAGTACTTC. Translated, it gives CASSGSHSGGRLTYEQYF. The full variable domain, with the rest looked up from reference TRBV9 and TRBJ2-7, is DSGVTQTPKHLITATGQRVTLRCSPRSGDLSVYWYQQSLDQGLQFLIQYYNGEERAKGNILERFSAQQFPDLHSELNLSSLELGDSALYFCASSGSHSGGRLTYEQYFGPGTRLTVT.